Presented here are 12 T cell receptor beta chains from one specimen sequenced in a study of blood T cell repertoires in COVID-19. Assay used: immunoSEQ multiplex PCR; TCRdb lists only in-frame clones, some missing. The sample lists fewer than 400,000 clones; approximately 90% were seen once. The sequenced material came from PBMCs or T cells enriched from blood (not recorded which). The source of these receptors is a woman younger than 30 who had recovered from COVID-19.

The chain has TRBV7-9 and TRBJ1-1; D gene uncertain. There are 14 residues in the CDR3. Germline values: CDR1 SEHNR, CDR2 FQNEAQ (reference sequence). V dropped 3 bases and J dropped 2 bases, with 10 bases sitting between them. CDR3 nucleotide sequence: TGTGCCAGCAGCTTGGTGCTAGGTAACACTGAAGCTTTCTTT. It specifies CASSLVLGNTEAFF.

The chain couples TRBV7-8 to TRBJ2-1; no reliable D call. Germline V CDR1 and CDR2: SGHVS, FQNEAQ. V lost 2 bases, J lost 5 bases, and 7 bases lay in between. This CDR3 has 13 residues. CDR3 nucleotide sequence: TGTGCCAGCAGCTTACCACCGGACAATGAGCAGTTCTTC. This sequence encodes CASSLPPDNEQFF.

This clone has just a few counts. The rearrangement links TRBV24-1 to TRBJ1-1; possible D gene TRBD1, 6 bases. The length of the CDR3 is 13 residues. Trimming removed 4 bases from V and 6 bases from J, with 11 bases in between. CDR1 KGHDR and CDR2 SFDVKD come from the germline V gene. The CDR3 spells CATSDSYRAEAFF. CDR3 sequence (DNA): TGTGCCACCAGTGACTCTTACAGGGCTGAAGCTTTCTTT.

The chain uses TRBV5-1 and TRBJ2-1; D uncertain. CDR1 and CDR2 from the germline V gene are SGHRS and YFSETQ. This CDR3 comprises 16 residues. Trimming removed 4 bases from V and 0 bases from J, with 14 bases in between. CDR3 amino acids: CASSKTQSSSYNEQFF. CDR3 DNA sequence: TGCGCCAGCAGCAAGACACAGAGTAGCTCCTACAATGAGCAGTTCTTC. Full variable domain (remainder filled in from reference TRBV5-1 and TRBJ2-1): KAGVTQTPRYLIKTRGQQVTLSCSPISGHRSVSWYQQTPGQGLQFLFEYFSETQRNKGNFPGRFSGRQFSNSRSEMNVSTLELGDSALYLCASSKTQSSSYNEQFFGPGTRLTVL.

The rearrangement links TRBV7-9 to TRBJ1-3; D unresolved. Trimming took 2 bases from V and 7 from J, leaving 6 bases between them. CDR1 and CDR2 from the germline V gene are SEHNR and FQNEAQ (reference sequence). The CDR3 is 12 amino acids. This CDR3 is CASSLFGNTIYF. The CDR3 nucleotides read TGTGCCAGCAGCTTATTCGGGAACACCATATATTTT. The whole variable domain, filled in from reference TRBV7-9 and TRBJ1-3, reads DTGVSQNPRHKITKRGQNVTFRCDPISEHNRLYWYRQTLGQGPEFLTYFQNEAQLEKSRLLSDRFSAERPKGSFSTLEIQRTEQGDSAMYLCASSLFGNTIYFGEGSWLTVV.

The rearrangement links TRBV7-2 to TRBJ1-6, with 8 nucleotides matching TRBD1. Germline values: CDR1 SGHTA, CDR2 FQGNSA. The junction had 4 bases not matched to a gene; V was cut back by 3 bases and J by 0 bases. CDR3 length equals 17 residues. CDR3 sequence reads: CASSLTGDSSYNSPLHF. CDR3 nucleotide sequence: TGTGCCAGCAGCTTGACAGGGGATAGCTCCTATAATTCACCCCTCCACTTT.

The gene calls are TRBV19 and TRBJ2-1, with no clear D. This CDR3 region has 13 residues. Germline V gives CDR1 LNHDA, CDR2 SQIVND (reference sequence). Trimming took off 4 bases at V and 10 bases at J, with 14 bases between the two ends. The CDR3 is CASSRVRPREQFF. The CDR3 DNA follows: TGTGCCAGTAGTAGGGTACGGCCTAGGGAGCAGTTCTTC.

This clone has at least ten counts. The chain joins TRBV27 to TRBJ1-2, with a weak D call TRBD1 (5 bases). Germline V gene lookup returns CDR1 MNHEY and CDR2 SMNVEV (reference sequence). Trimming took 4 bases from V and 0 from J, leaving 21 bases between them. The CDR3 sequence is 18 residues long. The CDR3 reads CASSSTDTSERPNYGYTF. In nucleotides, the CDR3 is TGTGCCAGCAGTTCGACAGACACCTCAGAAAGACCTAACTATGGCTACACCTTC.

The chain recombines TRBV5-8 with TRBJ2-7; 7 bases line up with TRBD1. In germline, CDR1 is SGHTS, CDR2 YDEGEE. The trim removed 9 bases at V and 3 bases at J, leaving 18 bases unmatched. This CDR3 region has 16 residues. CDR3 DNA sequence: TGTGCCACTACCCTTGGGGCAGGGGGTTTTTACTACGAGCAGTACTTC. Translating gives CATTLGAGGFYYEQYF.

This chain joins TRBV4-2 and TRBJ2-7; no clear D. The CDR3 is 15 amino acids. CDR1 LGHNA and CDR2 YNFKEQ come from the germline V gene. V was shortened by 0 bases and J by 2 bases, with 11 bases between the two germline ends. The CDR3 region is CASSQDGLTAYEQYF. The CDR3 DNA is TGTGCCAGCAGCCAAGATGGGCTTACCGCCTACGAGCAGTACTTC.

This clone was seen once. The chain is built from TRBV5-6 and TRBJ2-5; 8 bases align to TRBD1. After removal of 4 bases from V and 5 bases from J, the junction contained 7 bases not matched to a gene. The CDR3 spans 14 residues. Germline assignment: CDR1 SGHDT and CDR2 YYEEEE. CDR3 sequence (DNA): TGTGCCAGCAGCCTACAGGGGGTAGGGGAGACCCAGTACTTC. Protein: CASSLQGVGETQYF.

J is TRBJ2-1 and V is TRBV5-4; D is perhaps TRBD2 (7 bases). CDR3 size: 18 residues. Trimming stripped 4 bases from V and 1 base from J, with 21 bases between. Germline CDR1 and CDR2: SGHNT and YYREEE (reference sequence). In DNA form, the CDR3 reads TGTGCCAGCAGCCCGGGGCACGGGGGGCGAGGATCCTACAATGAGCAGTTCTTC. The encoded protein is CASSPGHGGRGSYNEQFF.